This T cell receptor (beta chain) was captured in a study of Ad26.COV2.S vaccination and SARS-CoV-2 variants. Notes on the study in general: Vaccine recipients had higher spike-specific TCR breadth than placebo recipients. It was reported that spike-specific CD8+ and CD4+ T cell responses were substantially broad after vaccination. Similar non-spike TCR breadth was observed in recipients of vaccine and of placebo.

Trimming stripped 6 bases from V and 3 bases from J, with 9 bases between. The germline CDR1 and CDR2 sequences are KGHSH and LQKENI. The CDR3 extends over 13 amino acids. Details on this clone: Its antigen is currently unknown.

As for treatment: roughly 20 received Ad26.COV2.S at low or high dose, single or two shots; 5 received placebo; per-sample allocation not given. Each sample was drawn 63 days after the first injection (of vaccine or placebo). Only in-frame clones appear in the TCRdb table, and some are missing; sequencing was by immunoSEQ multiplex PCR. Here the sample spans roughly 380,000 clones, approximately 84% being singletons. The chain uses TRBV18 and TRBJ1-3, with D hard to call. The sequence derives from a person aged 18-65 years who received the Ad26.COV2.S COVID-19 vaccine or a placebo. The specimen comprised peripheral blood, sampled in a trial of Ad26.COV2.S vaccine versus placebo. The CDR3, as DNA: TGTGCCAGCTCCCCCGCGGATGGAAACACCATATATTTT. It is translated as CASSPADGNTIYF.